This passage covers 19 T cell receptor beta chains from one sample sequenced in a study of blood T cell repertoires in COVID-19. Here immunoSEQ multiplex PCR was the method, and the copy in TCRdb shows in-frame clones only, minus some. Of about 200,000 clones in the sample, less than 90% were seen once. Material for sequencing was PBMCs or T cells enriched from blood (not recorded which). The receptors here all came from a woman aged 30 to 39 who had been exposed to COVID-19.

This clone was found a few times. The chain carries TRBV5-1 and TRBJ1-1; TRBD1 aligns across 7 bases. V shed 3 bases, J shed 0 bases, and the junction held 2 bases outside the gene matches. Per germline, CDR1 SGHRS and CDR2 YFSETQ. The CDR3 runs to 14 residues. The CDR3 protein is CASSWDSLNTEAFF. CDR3 sequence (DNA): TGCGCCAGCAGCTGGGACAGCCTGAACACTGAAGCTTTCTTT. Complete variable domain (other parts from reference TRBV5-1 and TRBJ1-1): KAGVTQTPRYLIKTRGQQVTLSCSPISGHRSVSWYQQTPGQGLQFLFEYFSETQRNKGNFPGRFSGRQFSNSRSEMNVSTLELGDSALYLCASSWDSLNTEAFFGQGTRLTVV.

Note on this clone: At one end, the junction sequence differs from germline, possibly due to a read error. CDR3 in amino acids: CASSFQGDSPQDF. The CDR3 DNA reads as TGTGCCAGCAGCTTTCAAGGGGACAGTCCCCAGGACTTC. V is TRBV11-1 and J is TRBJ2-4; 7 bases agree with TRBD1. Looked up from germline, CDR1 is SGHAT and CDR2 is FQDESV (reference sequence). The CDR3 loop spans 13 amino acids.

This clone was recorded once. The chain couples TRBV7-3 to TRBJ2-7; perhaps TRBD1 as D (6 bases). V was clipped by 5 bases and J by 2 bases, with 16 bases between them. There are 15 residues in the CDR3. The V gene's germline CDR1 is SGHTA and CDR2 FQGTGA. The CDR3 loop is CASSLQAGGAYEQYF. In DNA, the CDR3 is TGTGCCAGCAGCCTTCAGGCTGGGGGCGCCTACGAGCAGTACTTC.

V is TRBV9 and J is TRBJ2-5; a weak D match, TRBD2 (5 bases). The length of the CDR3 is 13 residues. The V gene lost 2 bases and the J gene lost 7 bases, with 12 bases spanning the gap. Germline V gene lookup returns CDR1 SGDLS and CDR2 YYNGEE. The CDR3 is CASSVGVWATQYF. CDR3 nucleotides: TGTGCCAGCAGCGTCGGGGTTTGGGCGACCCAGTACTTC.

The genes are TRBV18 and TRBJ1-2, with D uncertain. Germline V gene sequence: CDR1 KGHSH, CDR2 LQKENI. V was shortened by 3 bases and J by 5 bases, with 10 bases between the two germline ends. The CDR3 is made up of 13 amino acids. This chain's CDR3 is CASSPRDSYGYTF. The CDR3 DNA is TGTGCCAGCTCACCTCGGGATTCATATGGCTACACCTTC.

This clone was observed at least ten times. The chain couples TRBV5-1 to TRBJ2-2, with 8 bases lining up with TRBD1. This CDR3 region has 15 residues. Germline V gives CDR1 SGHRS, CDR2 YFSETQ. J lost 8 bases, V lost 0 bases, and 6 bases had no gene match. CDR3 DNA sequence: TGCGCCAGCAGCTTGGGACAGGGGCATGTGGGGGAGCTGTTTTTT. Translation gives CASSLGQGHVGELFF.

The gene calls are TRBV7-2 and TRBJ1-3; 7 nucleotides align to TRBD1. Germline assignment: CDR1 SGHTA and CDR2 FQGNSA. This CDR3 spans 16 amino acids. Germline trimming cut 3 bases from V and 0 bases from J; bases unmatched to any gene: 5. CDR3: CASSFSGQLSGNTIYF. The CDR3, as DNA: TGTGCCAGCAGCTTTTCGGGACAGCTCTCTGGAAACACCATATATTTT.

The gene calls are TRBV20-1 and TRBJ1-2; D is uncertain. CDR3 size: 11 residues. Per the germline V gene, CDR1 is DFQATT and CDR2 is SNEGSKA (reference sequence). The V gene lost 6 bases and the J gene lost 9 bases, with 14 bases spanning the gap. CDR3 protein: CSAPIQTRYTF. Written as DNA, the CDR3 is TGCAGTGCCCCCATACAGACCCGCTACACCTTC.

V gene TRBV2 combines with J gene TRBJ2-5; TRBD2 might be the D (7 bases). V lost 6 bases and J lost 5, with 25 bases in between. CDR3 length: 17 amino acids. Germline loops: CDR1 SNHLY, CDR2 FYNNEI. In DNA form, the CDR3 reads TGTGCCAGCAGAAAACCCGAACTAGGAGGGGGGGCGGAGACCCAGTACTTC. As protein: CASRKPELGGGAETQYF.

The V and J genes are TRBV5-1 and TRBJ1-6, with 9 bases aligning to TRBD1. Germline CDR1 and CDR2: SGHRS and YFSETQ. V was pared by 4 bases and J by 6 bases, with 8 bases of the junction left unmatched. This CDR3 region has 16 residues. CDR3 nucleotide sequence: TGCGCCAGCAGCCCCTGGACAGGGGCAGGTAATTCACCCCTCCACTTT. The encoded protein is CASSPWTGAGNSPLHF. Using reference TRBV5-1 and TRBJ1-6 for the parts outside the CDR3, the full variable domain is KAGVTQTPRYLIKTRGQQVTLSCSPISGHRSVSWYQQTPGQGLQFLFEYFSETQRNKGNFPGRFSGRQFSNSRSEMNVSTLELGDSALYLCASSPWTGAGNSPLHFGNGTRLTVT.

The V gene is TRBV6-2 or TRBV6-3, the J gene TRBJ1-2, with 7 bases aligning to TRBD1. This CDR3 is 15 amino acids long. CDR1 MNHEY and CDR2 SVGEGT come from the germline V gene. J lost 5 bases, V lost 2 bases, and 8 bases had no gene match. This chain's CDR3 is CASSYPGTDLYGYTF. In DNA form, the CDR3 reads TGTGCCAGCAGTTACCCCGGGACAGACTTGTATGGCTACACCTTC.

Notes on this clone: Distinct nucleotide sequences in the sample also encode this CDR3. The chain has TRBV4-2 and TRBJ2-7; possible D gene TRBD2, 5 bases. V gave up 0 bases and J gave up 0 bases, with 9 bases separating them. The CDR3 totals 15 residues. CDR1 is LGHNA and CDR2 is YNFKEQ in the germline V gene. The CDR3 reads CASSQDPGSSYEQYF. DNA for the CDR3: TGTGCCAGCAGCCAAGACCCGGGAAGCTCCTACGAGCAGTACTTC.

This clone has a single count. The chain combines TRBV5-1 with TRBJ2-2; tentatively, D is TRBD2 (6 bases). Trimming removed 1 base from V and 2 bases from J, with 12 bases in between. This CDR3 spans 16 amino acids. Germline CDR1 and CDR2: SGHRS and YFSETQ. The CDR3 spells CASSLFGGGNTGELFF. The CDR3 region has the DNA TGCGCCAGCAGCTTGTTCGGGGGAGGAAACACCGGGGAGCTGTTTTTT.

This clone was detected a few times. The genes are TRBV5-1 and TRBJ1-2, with a tentative D call TRBD1 (5 bases). This CDR3 contains 17 residues. The V end was cut by 0 bases, the J end by 0 bases, with 15 bases between. CDR1 is SGHRS, CDR2 YFSETQ, per germline. The CDR3 DNA reads TGCGCCAGCAGCTTGGCCCCGCTGGGGGGAACTAACTATGGCTACACCTTC. It is translated as CASSLAPLGGTNYGYTF. The complete variable domain, with remaining parts taken from reference TRBV5-1 and TRBJ1-2, reads KAGVTQTPRYLIKTRGQQVTLSCSPISGHRSVSWYQQTPGQGLQFLFEYFSETQRNKGNFPGRFSGRQFSNSRSEMNVSTLELGDSALYLCASSLAPLGGTNYGYTFGSGTRLTVV.

The chain employs TRBV5-1 and TRBJ1-1; 10 bases align to TRBD1. CDR3 length: 16 residues. Germline CDR1 is SGHRS and CDR2 is YFSETQ. J gave up 1 base and V 4 bases, and 7 bases lay outside the gene matches. CDR3 DNA sequence: TGCGCCAGCAGCCCTGACAGGGGGCGGAGGAACACTGAAGCTTTCTTT. This sequence encodes CASSPDRGRRNTEAFF.

The V and J genes are TRBV4-1 and TRBJ2-7; maybe TRBD2 (5 bases). CDR3 size: 12 residues. V lost 5 bases to trimming and J lost 5 bases, with 10 bases between them. Germline CDR1 and CDR2: MGHRA and YSYEKL. CDR3 protein: CASSTPADEQYF. The CDR3 nucleotides read TGCGCCAGCAGCACCCCAGCGGACGAGCAGTACTTC.

The chain combines TRBV5-4 with TRBJ1-2; D perhaps matches TRBD1 (6 bases). V lost 0 bases and J lost 8, with 23 bases in between. CDR3 size: 17 residues. Germline CDR1 and CDR2: SGHNT and YYREEE (reference sequence). CDR3 nucleotide sequence: TGTGCCAGCAGCTTGGATAAAAGGGGGGGTCCGTGGGACGGCTACACCTTC. Translating gives CASSLDKRGGPWDGYTF.

This rearrangement joins TRBV19 to TRBJ1-5; D remains ambiguous. The CDR3 contains 12 residues. V was trimmed by 1 base and J by 5 bases, leaving 3 bases between them. CDR1 is LNHDA and CDR2 is SQIVND in the germline V gene (reference sequence). CDR3 sequence: CASSIVDQPQHF. The CDR3 DNA is TGTGCCAGTAGTATAGTCGATCAGCCCCAGCATTTT. The full variable domain, its missing parts supplied by reference TRBV19 and TRBJ1-5, is DGGITQSPKYLFRKEGQNVTLSCEQNLNHDAMYWYRQDPGQGLRLIYYSQIVNDFQKGDIAEGYSVSREKKESFPLTVTSAQKNPTAFYLCASSIVDQPQHFGDGTRLSIL.

This chain joins TRBV3-1 (or the pseudogene TRBV3-2) and TRBJ2-2; D remains ambiguous. Germline V lookup: CDR1 LGHDT, CDR2 YNNKEL (reference sequence). The CDR3 has 14 amino acids. V was pared by 0 bases and J by 5 bases, with 7 bases between. Written as DNA, the CDR3 is TGTGCCAGCAGCCAAGAAGCACGGACCGGGGAGCTGTTTTTT. It specifies CASSQEARTGELFF.